What follows are 5 T cell receptor beta chains derived from one specimen sequenced in a study of early T cells in non-severe SARS-CoV-2 infection. Each CDR3 protein gets one entry after TCRdb re-called the 5' RACE reads with MiXCR. The profile shows under 80,000 distinct CDR3 sequences, under 15% of them singletons. The material sequenced was whole blood. The source of these receptors is an adult who was a healthcare worker with PCR-confirmed SARS-CoV-2 infection or an uninfected control (not recorded which).

This clonotype was seen ten or more times. In DNA, the CDR3 is TGTGCCAGCAGCTTAAGGGGGCTCGGGGAGCTGTTTTTT. Its protein product is CASSLRGLGELFF. The gene calls are TRBV7-6 and TRBJ2-2; 7 bases match TRBD1. This CDR3 is built from 13 residues. Germline V CDR1 and CDR2: SGHVS, FNYEAQ. The V and J ends lost 2 bases and 7 bases, in that order; junction bases with no gene match: 1.

This clonotype was seen many times. The chain links TRBV6-5 to TRBJ2-1; the D gene could be TRBD1 or TRBD2 (6 bases each). The CDR3 spans 15 residues. V was shortened by 6 bases and J by 3 bases, with 15 bases between the two germline ends. Germline CDR1 and CDR2: MNHEY and SVGAGI. DNA of the CDR3: TGTGCCAGCAGCCCACAGGGAGGAGACTACAATGAGCAGTTCTTC. It translates to CASSPQGGDYNEQFF.

Many counts were recorded for this clonotype. This chain links TRBV29-1 with TRBJ2-5; D possibly matches TRBD1 or TRBD2 (5 bases each). Per the germline V gene, CDR1 is SQVTM and CDR2 is ANQGSEA. V shed 3 bases and J shed 4 bases, with 12 bases lying between them. The CDR3 has 13 residues. CDR3: CSVEGVRIETQYF. DNA of the CDR3: TGCAGCGTTGAGGGGGTGAGAATAGAGACCCAGTACTTC.

This clonotype was recorded at least ten times. The chain uses TRBV7-9 and TRBJ2-6, with D tentatively TRBD1 or TRBD2 (6 bases each). Trimming pared 6 bases from V and 1 base from J, leaving 22 bases between. In germline, CDR1 is SEHNR, CDR2 FQNEAQ (reference sequence). This CDR3 is 19 amino acids long. The DNA of the CDR3 is TGTGCCAGCAGACCCCCCCCGACAGGAGGGGAGTCTGGGGCCAACGTCCTGACTTTC. Its protein product is CASRPPPTGGESGANVLTF.

The chain is built from TRBV20-1 and TRBJ1-2; D is unclear. With 2 bases removed from V and 3 bases from J, the gap between germline ends came to 10 bases. The CDR3 spans 13 residues. The V gene's germline CDR1 is DFQATT and CDR2 SNEGSKA (reference sequence). CDR3 in DNA: TGCAGTGCTAGAAGGGCCGGTGACTATGGCTACACCTTC. Translated: CSARRAGDYGYTF.